The T cell receptor beta chain under discussion was sequenced for a study of post-analysis software for immune sequencing data. Whole-study results and caveats: Those with multiple sclerosis, the patient group, showed significantly lower normalized Chao1 diversity than controls. Analysis by F measure revealed that same-batch samples clustered strongly together. A handful of TRBV segments were more frequent in patients than controls; TRBV5-6, TRBV5-1 and TRBV20-1 belonged to this group.

This clonotype was counted only a few times. Its specificity is not known. Incorporated into the TCR beta cDNA libraries were unique molecular identifiers, which served to reduce PCR and sequencing biases. TCRdb reprocessed the PCR reads with MiXCR, giving one entry per CDR3 protein. The sample lists almost 700,000 distinct CDR3 sequences, 59% occurring once. V lost 2 bases, J lost 2 bases, and 7 bases lay in between. The CDR3 runs 14 residues. Germline loops: CDR1 KGHSH, CDR2 LQKENI. The rearrangement uses TRBV18 and TRBJ1-5; no firm D call. The source is a girl aged 2 to 9 with multiple sclerosis. The sample was blood. CDR3 protein: CASSPGEGNQPQHF. The CDR3 region has the DNA TGTGCCAGCTCACCAGGGGAAGGCAATCAGCCCCAGCATTTT.